The sequence of this T cell receptor beta chain was determined in a study of blood T cell repertoires in COVID-19. Study-wide context: Researchers got acute and convalescent COVID-19 samples from the United States, Italy and Spain. PBMCs, B-cell-depleted T cells, or T cells were the source of the cDNA or gDNA that made up the material.

The protocol was immunoSEQ multiplex PCR, while the TCRdb copy is restricted to in-frame clones and leaves out a portion. The data show some 110,000 clones, with around nine tenths seen just once and 3.5% to 4.5% held by the top ten. The sequence derives from a man aged 35-49 years with acute or convalescent COVID-19. Sequencing input: peripheral blood.

The CDR3 here is CASSPLFDEQFF. The CDR3 DNA sequence: TGTGCCAGCAGCCCCCTGTTTGATGAGCAGTTCTTC. The genes are TRBV9 and TRBJ2-1; D gene ambiguous. The V gene's germline CDR1 is SGDLS and CDR2 YYNGEE. This CDR3 region has 12 residues. V was cut by 4 bases and J by 8 bases, with 10 bases left in between. The variable domain in full, with the rest retrieved from reference TRBV9 and TRBJ2-1, is DSGVTQTPKHLITATGQRVTLRCSPRSGDLSVYWYQQSLDQGLQFLIQYYNGEERAKGNILERFSAQQFPDLHSELNLSSLELGDSALYFCASSPLFDEQFFGPGTRLTVL.